The text below deals with one T cell receptor beta chain. One end of the junction fails to match germline, which may point to a read error. This sample is part of a study of regulatory T cells in long-lasting Graves disease. The CDR3 spans 12 residues. Germline lookup yields CDR1 MNHEY and CDR2 SVGEGT. Arm-PCR of CDR3 regions with iRepertoire HTBI primers generated TCR beta libraries. Each CDR3 protein gets one entry after TCRdb re-called the multiplex PCR reads with MiXCR. Found here are 390,000 or so distinct CDR3 sequences, roughly 12% of them singletons; the top ten hold under 20%. Noted time point: newly diagnosed GD, antithyroid drugs for less than 3 months. TCR sequences were obtained from RNA taken from PBMCs. The same specimen was also included in a second study, on T cells in Graves' hyperthyroidism and ophthalmopathy.

The sequences come from peripheral blood mononuclear cells (PBMCs), collected at new diagnosis, from a patient treated with antithyroid drugs. The chain couples TRBV6-2 or TRBV6-3 to TRBJ2-7; D assignment may be TRBD1 or TRBD2 (6 bases each). The TCR sequence derives from a woman between 18 and 29 years old with Graves disease. The CDR3 sequence is CASSDRSRGRFF. The CDR3 nucleotides read TGTGCCAGCAGCGACAGGTCGCGGGGACGTTTTTTC.